The T cell receptor (beta chain) described here comes from a study of cytomegalovirus exposure and HLA in healthy donors. The germline V gene encodes CDR1 SEHNR and CDR2 FQNEAQ (reference sequence). The CDR3 covers 15 residues. The V gene end was trimmed by 4 bases and the J gene end by 5 bases; junction bases not matched to a gene: 7. The primer mix had 60 Vbeta and 13 Jbeta primers. In the source study's methods: Later reanalysis found 70 million to 95 million unique TCR beta chains, about 10 million of them shared. The method was immunoSEQ multiplex PCR; TCRdb's version includes in-frame clones alone and lacks a portion of them. The V and J calls and clone size are taken from that table; D and trimming were inferred from the DNA. The table records more than 130,000 clones, about 80% of them present only once.

The chain links TRBV7-9 to TRBJ1-4; TRBD1 aligns across 7 bases. The sequence came from a middle-aged man in good health and CMV-seropositive. Sequenced sample: PBMCs. The CDR3 is CASSSPGQPNEKLFF. DNA of the CDR3: TGTGCCAGCAGCTCCCCGGGACAGCCCAATGAAAAACTGTTTTTT.